This T cell receptor (beta chain) was documented in a study of blood T cell repertoires in COVID-19. As for the study in general: Researchers got acute and convalescent COVID-19 samples from the United States, Italy and Spain.

Per the study methods: The authors estimated nucleated cell counts from reference gene primer amplification. The method was immunoSEQ multiplex PCR; TCRdb's version includes in-frame clones alone and lacks a portion of them. That table supplies the V and J calls and clone size; D and trimming were determined from the DNA. The sample shows roughly 100,000 clones, around 90% of them seen only once. Patients in Seattle were enrolled during active infection, then followed longitudinally. This CDR3 has 16 amino acids. Per germline, CDR1 WSHSY and CDR2 SAAADI. J gave up 6 bases and V 4 bases, and 7 bases lay outside the gene matches.

The specimen was peripheral blood. This receptor was taken from a woman aged 45-60 years with COVID-19, enrolled during active disease. The gene calls are TRBV10-2 and TRBJ1-5; 12 bases fit TRBD1. Written as DNA, the CDR3 is TGCGCCAGCAGTGGCACCGGGACAGGGGGCGGTCAGCCCCAGCATTTT. Translation gives CASSGTGTGGGQPQHF.